This T cell receptor (beta chain) comes out of a study of T cells expressing NK-cell markers (TCRdb year 2020). About the investigation overall: Three sorted T-cell subsets (CD3+CD56+NKG2C+, CD3+CD56+NKG2C- and CD3+CD56-NKG2C+) from several donors had their TCR beta-chain repertoires profiled. Among the eight sequenced donors, seven were HCMV-seropositive and one was HCMV-seronegative. All eight donors whose samples were sequenced were randomly selected healthy volunteers, three of them men and five women. The libraries were sequenced on Illumina HiSeq 2000/2500, MiSeq or NextSeq, producing 2 x 150 bp reads. The study at large found these results: In several donors, the dominant CD3+CD56+NKG2C+ clonotypes were among the top 10 CD8+ clonotypes and accounted for about 1.0-7.5% of CD8+ T cells. It remained unclear whether the expanded NKG2C-expressing T cell clones were specific for HCMV antigens. Those dominant clonotypes were again the most abundant among CD3+CD56-NKG2C+ cells in several donors, at roughly 28.3-60.1%.

TCRdb shows the sequencer as Illumina HiSeq 2000. TCR beta cDNA libraries were prepared using 5'RACE template switching, which introduced a universal primer site and unique molecular identifiers. Priming for cDNA synthesis came from the TCR beta constant segment, and two successive PCR amplification steps followed. The study's processing was this. MIGEC was used to demultiplex reads and group the reads by UMI, and MiTCR was used to assemble and quantify clonotypes. To exclude erroneous sequences, any TCR cDNA sequence not supported by at least two reads was discarded. The tcR package was used for downstream repertoire analysis, and clonotypes were matched across fractions by CDR3 nucleotide sequence plus V segment. VDJmatch was used to annotate antigen specificity against VDJdb, with one amino acid substitution in CDR3 permitted. TCRdb reprocessed the reads, and each CDR3 protein sequence is entered once, without DNA. The V and J calls, along with clone size, are taken from TCRdb and not from the paper's own processing. Per the sample table, the count is some 440,000 distinct CDR3 sequences. Under 1.5% of the sample lies in the top ten.

On this clonotype itself: Its antigen is unknown.

The germline V gene encodes CDR1 LGHDT and CDR2 YNNKEL (reference sequence). Its CDR3 holds 15 amino acids, cysteine through phenylalanine. This entry has no DNA. HCMV serostatus was determined by detecting HCMV-specific IgG in serum with a commercial ELISA kit. Peripheral blood mononuclear cells were isolated from blood by Ficoll density gradient centrifugation. The chain was built from TRBV3-1 and TRBJ1-1. The TCR was taken from a woman aged 45 to 65 in good health. Donor details come from another sample of the same person, matched by shared clones. The sample taken for sequencing was blood T cells: a sorted CD56 or NKG2C T cell subset, CD4+ or CD8+ T cells, or bulk PBMC T cells (not recorded which). The CDR3 region reads CASSLTSALNTEAFF.